Below, 8 T cell receptor beta chains from the same sample are listed, as sequenced in a study of molecular identifiers for immune sequencing clone quantification. Each CDR3 protein is one row after TCRdb ran MiXCR on the PCR reads. The repertoire includes about 510,000 distinct CDR3 sequences, about a fifth of them detected once, and approximately 0.84% sits in the top ten. What was sequenced was naive CD8+ T cells from blood, with Jurkat cell RNA spiked in. The subset is: FACS-sorted CD8+CD4-CCR7+CD45RA+ naive T cells. The receptors were sampled from a human donor in good health. Some libraries in this study had Jurkat cell RNA spiked in.

This clonotype was found many times. V is TRBV20-1 and J is TRBJ2-7; 10 bases fit TRBD2. This CDR3 contains 15 residues. V lost 5 bases and J lost 0; bases outside the gene matches: 7. CDR1 is DFQATT and CDR2 is SNEGSKA in the germline V gene (reference sequence). This CDR3 is CSAHETSGYSYEQYF. CDR3 coding DNA: TGCAGTGCTCACGAGACTAGCGGGTACTCCTACGAGCAGTACTTC.

This clonotype was observed many times. The chain couples TRBV10-3 to TRBJ2-7; 7 nucleotides align to TRBD2. In germline, CDR1 is ENHRY, CDR2 SYGVKD. Trimming took 7 bases from V and 3 from J; bases not matched to a gene: 3. CDR3 length: 12 amino acids. DNA of the CDR3: TGTGCCATCACCCGGGGGGACTACGAGCAGTACTTC. As protein: CAITRGDYEQYF.

The CDR3: CASGVAETSTDTQYF. CDR3 in DNA: TGTGCCAGCGGCGTAGCGGAAACTAGCACAGATACGCAGTATTTT. The V and J genes are TRBV5-8 and TRBJ2-3; TRBD2 is a possible D gene (6 bases). The CDR3 covers 15 residues. V gave up 7 bases and J gave up 0 bases, with 15 bases separating them. The germline CDR1 and CDR2 sequences are SGHTS and YDEGEE. The full variable domain, its missing parts supplied by reference TRBV5-8 and TRBJ2-3, is EAGVTQSPTHLIKTRGQQATLRCSPISGHTSVYWYQQALGLGLQFLLWYDEGEERNRGNFPPRFSGRQFPNYSSELNVNALELEDSALYLCASGVAETSTDTQYFGPGTRLTVL.

As for this clonotype: Given a much more abundant clone one base away, this may be a read error. The V call is TRBV28, the J call TRBJ2-7, with D hard to call. This CDR3 comprises 14 residues. In germline, CDR1 is MDHEN, CDR2 SYDVKM. The CDR3 sequence is CASSFGLLSYEQHF. The CDR3 nucleotides are TGTGCCAGCAGTTTTGGGTTACTCTCCTACGAGCAGCACTTC.

This chain links TRBV19 with TRBJ1-5, with D maybe TRBD1 (6 bases). Germline CDR1 is LNHDA and CDR2 is SQIVND (reference sequence). V dropped 3 bases and J dropped 0 bases, with 12 bases sitting between them. This CDR3 has 16 amino acids. The CDR3 DNA follows: TGTGCCAGTAGTATTTGGGGGGCTTATAGCAATCAGCCCCAGCATTTT. Residues: CASSIWGAYSNQPQHF.

This clonotype was observed many times. The V gene is TRBV7-2, the J gene TRBJ2-2; 12 bases are a match to TRBD2. With 4 bases clipped from V and 1 base from J, the junction kept 4 bases outside the gene matches. CDR1 and CDR2 from the germline V gene are SGHTA and FQGNSA. CDR3 size: 17 residues. In nucleotides, the CDR3 is TGTGCCAGCAGCTCCCGGACTAGCGGGGTGAACACCGGGGAGCTGTTTTTT. Amino acids: CASSSRTSGVNTGELFF.

The rearrangement joins TRBV27 to TRBJ2-7; 7 nucleotides agree with TRBD2. CDR3 size: 14 residues. Germline CDR1 MNHEY, CDR2 SMNVEV (reference sequence). J gave up 6 bases and V 2 bases, and 7 bases lay outside the gene matches. This chain's CDR3 is CASSLIGTTGEQYF. For the CDR3, the DNA is TGTGCCAGCAGTTTAATTGGGACTACGGGCGAGCAGTACTTC.

In its sample, this clonotype was seen a few times. The chain has TRBV9 and TRBJ2-7; a weak D match, TRBD1 (6 bases). V was pared by 3 bases and J by 3 bases, with 13 bases between. Germline V lookup: CDR1 SGDLS, CDR2 YYNGEE. CDR3 length: 14 residues. The CDR3 here is CASSATNRDYEQYF. CDR3 DNA sequence: TGTGCCAGCAGCGCCACAAACAGGGACTACGAGCAGTACTTC.